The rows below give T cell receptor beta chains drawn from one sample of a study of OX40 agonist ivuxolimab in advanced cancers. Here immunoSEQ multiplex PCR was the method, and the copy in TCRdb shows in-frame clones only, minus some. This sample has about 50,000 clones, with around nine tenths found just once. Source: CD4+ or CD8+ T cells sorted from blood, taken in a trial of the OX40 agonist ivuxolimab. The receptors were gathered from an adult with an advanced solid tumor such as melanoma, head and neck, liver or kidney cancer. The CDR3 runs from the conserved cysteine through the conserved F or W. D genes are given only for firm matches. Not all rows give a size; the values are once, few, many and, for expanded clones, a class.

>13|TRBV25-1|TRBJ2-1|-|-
CASSWTVYNEQFF
TGTGCCAGCAGTTGGACGGTCTACAATGAGCAGTTCTTC
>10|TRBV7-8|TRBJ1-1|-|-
CASGSAEAFF
TGTGCCAGCGGGTCGGCTGAAGCTTTCTTT
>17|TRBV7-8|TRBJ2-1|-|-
CASSFAGLGSSYNEQFF
TGTGCCAGCAGCTTCGCGGGTCTCGGGAGCTCCTACAATGAGCAGTTCTTC
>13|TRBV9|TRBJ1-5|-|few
CASSVSLNQPQHF
TGTGCCAGCAGCGTATCTCTCAATCAGCCCCAGCATTTT
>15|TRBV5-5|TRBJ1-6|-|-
CASTYLQADNSPLHF
TGTGCCAGCACCTATTTACAAGCGGATAATTCACCCCTCCACTTT
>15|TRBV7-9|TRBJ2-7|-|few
CASSLEGGSSYEQYF
TGTGCCAGCAGCTTAGAGGGGGGGAGCTCCTACGAGCAGTACTTC
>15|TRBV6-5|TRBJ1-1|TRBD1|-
CASSYDGTGPEGAFF
TGTGCCAGCAGTTACGACGGGACAGGACCTGAAGGGGCTTTCTTT
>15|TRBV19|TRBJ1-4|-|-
CASSIRQVANEKLFF
TGTGCCAGTAGTATCCGACAGGTGGCTAATGAAAAACTGTTTTTT
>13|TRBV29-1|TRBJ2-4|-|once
CSVEAGGRAIQYF
TGCAGCGTTGAAGCCGGGGGGCGCGCTATTCAGTACTTC
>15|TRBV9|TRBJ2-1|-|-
CASSVGARGHNEQFF
TGTGCCAGCAGCGTCGGGGCCCGCGGGCACAATGAGCAGTTCTTC
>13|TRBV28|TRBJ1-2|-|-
CASREDLYYGYTF
TGTGCCAGCAGGGAAGACCTTTACTATGGCTACACCTTC
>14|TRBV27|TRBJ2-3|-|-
CASSFWTATDTQYF
TGTGCCAGCAGTTTTTGGACAGCCACAGATACGCAGTATTTT
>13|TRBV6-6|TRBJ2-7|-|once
CASSYTGQYEQYF
TGTGCCAGCAGTTACACAGGACAGTACGAGCAGTACTTC
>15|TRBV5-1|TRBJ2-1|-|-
CASSVQGSPSDEQFF
TGCGCCAGCAGCGTGCAGGGGTCCCCCAGCGATGAGCAGTTCTTC
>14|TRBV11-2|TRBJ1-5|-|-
CAPSGWGHYQPQHF
TGTGCCCCCAGTGGTTGGGGCCACTACCAGCCCCAGCATTTT
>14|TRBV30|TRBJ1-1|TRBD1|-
CAWAQTGSLTEAFF
TGTGCCTGGGCCCAGACAGGGTCTCTGACTGAAGCTTTCTTT
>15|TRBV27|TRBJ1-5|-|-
CASSKQGGGNQPQHF
TGTGCCAGCAGCAAACAGGGAGGGGGCAATCAGCCCCAGCATTTT
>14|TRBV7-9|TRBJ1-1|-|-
CASSLAEPISEAFF
TGTGCCAGCAGCTTAGCGGAACCGATATCTGAAGCTTTCTTT
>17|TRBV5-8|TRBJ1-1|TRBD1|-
CASTLVQGAYKNTEAFF
TGTGCCAGCACCCTCGTTCAGGGGGCCTATAAGAACACTGAAGCTTTCTTT
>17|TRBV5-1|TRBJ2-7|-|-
CASSSAPPGRSSYEQYF
TGCGCCAGCAGCTCCGCCCCTCCGGGACGGAGCTCCTACGAGCAGTACTTC
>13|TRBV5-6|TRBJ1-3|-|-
CASRGNSGDTIYF
TGTGCCAGCAGGGGCAATTCAGGGGACACCATATATTTT
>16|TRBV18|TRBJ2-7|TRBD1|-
CASSPIRSGTGDEQYF
TGTGCCAGCTCACCTATCAGATCCGGGACAGGGGACGAGCAGTACTTC
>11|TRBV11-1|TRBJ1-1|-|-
CASSRDGEAFF
TGTGCCAGCAGCCGGGACGGCGAAGCTTTCTTT
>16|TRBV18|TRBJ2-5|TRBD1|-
CASSLQPGQQEETQYF
TGTGCCAGCTCACTCCAACCGGGACAGCAAGAAGAGACCCAGTACTTC
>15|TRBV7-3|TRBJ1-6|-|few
CASSLTSSYNSPLHF
TGTGCCAGCAGCTTAACGAGCTCCTATAATTCACCCCTCCACTTT
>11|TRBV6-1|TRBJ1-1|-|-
CASRGSSEAFF
TGTGCCAGCAGGGGGAGCTCTGAAGCTTTCTTT
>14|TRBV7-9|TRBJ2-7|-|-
CASRPSGTPLEQYF
TGTGCCAGCAGACCATCCGGGACACCCCTCGAGCAGTACTTC
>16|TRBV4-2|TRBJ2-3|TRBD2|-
CASSQSGTESTDTQYF
TGTGCCAGCAGCCAGAGCGGGACCGAAAGCACAGATACGCAGTATTTT
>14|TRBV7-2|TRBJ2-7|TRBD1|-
CASSLDRGIFEQYF
TGTGCCAGCAGCCTTGACAGGGGGATCTTCGAGCAGTACTTC
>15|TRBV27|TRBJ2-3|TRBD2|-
CASSFPRGGRDTQYF
TGTGCCAGCAGTTTCCCGCGGGGGGGAAGAGATACGCAGTATTTT
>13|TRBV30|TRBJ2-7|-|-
CAWTQGITYEQYF
TGTGCCTGGACCCAGGGGATCACCTACGAGCAGTACTTC
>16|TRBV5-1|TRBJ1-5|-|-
CASSLGTGSGNQPQHF
TGCGCCAGCAGCTTGGGTACAGGCTCGGGCAATCAGCCCCAGCATTTT
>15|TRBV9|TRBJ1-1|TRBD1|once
CASSPRTGWNTEAFF
TGTGCCAGCAGCCCCAGGACAGGCTGGAACACTGAAGCTTTCTTT
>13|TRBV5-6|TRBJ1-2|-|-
CASKSGRNYGYTF
TGTGCCAGTAAATCAGGTCGGAACTATGGCTACACCTTC
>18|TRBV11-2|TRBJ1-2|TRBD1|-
CASRPLFWDRGRNYGYTF
TGTGCCAGCAGACCCCTCTTTTGGGACAGGGGGCGCAACTATGGCTACACCTTC
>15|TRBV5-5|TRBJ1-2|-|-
CASSLVGKGLGGYTF
TGTGCCAGCAGCTTGGTAGGGAAAGGGTTAGGAGGCTACACCTTC
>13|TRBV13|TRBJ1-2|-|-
CASSLGVFDGYTF
TGTGCCAGCAGCTTAGGAGTGTTTGATGGCTACACCTTC
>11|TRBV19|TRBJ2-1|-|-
CASSLTNEQFF
TGTGCCAGTAGCCTGACCAATGAGCAGTTCTTC
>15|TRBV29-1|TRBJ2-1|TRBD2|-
CSVVGTSLNYNEQFF
TGCAGCGTTGTTGGGACTAGCCTAAATTACAATGAGCAGTTCTTC
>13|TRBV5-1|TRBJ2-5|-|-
CASSPSYQETQYF
TGCGCCAGCAGCCCTTCCTACCAAGAGACCCAGTACTTC
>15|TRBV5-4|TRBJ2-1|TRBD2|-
CASSSYRGVGNEQFF
TGTGCCAGCAGCTCATACCGGGGGGTGGGGAATGAGCAGTTCTTC
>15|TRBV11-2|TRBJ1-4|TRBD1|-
CASSLGGGQPGKLFF
TGTGCCAGCAGCTTAGGAGGGGGACAGCCCGGAAAACTGTTTTTT
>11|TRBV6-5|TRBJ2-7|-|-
CASTRTNEQYF
TGTGCCAGCACGCGTACCAACGAGCAGTACTTC
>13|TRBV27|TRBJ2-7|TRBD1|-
CAGTRDRAYEQYF
TGTGCCGGGACCCGGGACAGAGCCTACGAGCAGTACTTC
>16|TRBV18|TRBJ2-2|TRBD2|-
CASSEGRVRNTGELFF
TGTGCCAGCTCAGAAGGGAGGGTACGGAACACCGGGGAGCTGTTTTTT
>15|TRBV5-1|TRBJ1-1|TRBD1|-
CASSSTGGRGTEAFF
TGCGCCAGCAGCTCCACAGGGGGAAGGGGCACTGAAGCTTTCTTT
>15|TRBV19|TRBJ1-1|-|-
CASSWGSWGNTEAFF
TGTGCCAGTAGTTGGGGCTCCTGGGGGAACACTGAAGCTTTCTTT